These T cell receptor beta chains were read from a single sample in a study of blood T cell repertoires in COVID-19. Clones were sequenced by immunoSEQ multiplex PCR, and TCRdb holds only the in-frame ones, with some missing. Of 50,000 to 55,000 clones listed, approximately 87% are singletons. The sequenced material came from peripheral blood. These receptors all come from a man in his fifties with acute or convalescent COVID-19. Both conserved end residues are part of each CDR3. Fields, in order: V gene, clone size, J gene, D gene, CDR3 protein, CDR3 DNA. A D gene is named only where the DNA matches it firmly. The size field is filled for only some rows; it gives once, few, many or a size class.

v_gene: TRBV27; abundance: .; j_gene: TRBJ2-7; d_gene: TRBD1; CDR3aa: CASSLRAGGSYEQYF; CDR3nt: TGTGCCAGCAGTTTAAGGGCAGGGGGCTCCTACGAGCAGTACTTC
v_gene: TRBV12-5; abundance: .; j_gene: TRBJ2-5; d_gene: TRBD1; CDR3aa: CASGLHGQGVGETQYF; CDR3nt: TGTGCTAGTGGTTTGCACGGACAGGGGGTGGGAGAGACCCAGTACTTC
v_gene: TRBV6-5; abundance: .; j_gene: TRBJ2-1; d_gene: .; CDR3aa: CASSYAPGGSREQFF; CDR3nt: TGTGCCAGCAGTTACGCCCCGGGGGGCTCCCGGGAGCAGTTCTTC
v_gene: TRBV9; abundance: .; j_gene: TRBJ1-3; d_gene: TRBD1; CDR3aa: CASSVGDSVGNTIYF; CDR3nt: TGTGCCAGCAGCGTAGGGGACAGCGTTGGAAACACCATATATTTT
v_gene: TRBV30; abundance: few; j_gene: TRBJ1-4; d_gene: .; CDR3aa: CAWSPQRAKLFF; CDR3nt: TGTGCCTGGAGCCCCCAGAGGGCGAAACTGTTTTTT
v_gene: TRBV4-1; abundance: .; j_gene: TRBJ2-5; d_gene: .; CDR3aa: CASSQDRGAFETQYF; CDR3nt: TGCGCCAGCAGCCAAGACCGGGGGGCGTTTGAGACCCAGTACTTC
v_gene: TRBV5-1; abundance: .; j_gene: TRBJ1-2; d_gene: TRBD1; CDR3aa: CASSMTGTKYGYTF; CDR3nt: TGCGCCAGCAGCATGACAGGGACCAAGTATGGCTACACCTTC
v_gene: TRBV10-2; abundance: .; j_gene: TRBJ2-2; d_gene: .; CDR3aa: CASSESYVGVRGNTGELFF; CDR3nt: TGCGCCAGCAGTGAGTCGTACGTAGGGGTTAGAGGTAACACCGGGGAGCTGTTTTTT
v_gene: TRBV5-8; abundance: .; j_gene: TRBJ2-2; d_gene: TRBD1; CDR3aa: CASSPGGRNGELFF; CDR3nt: TGTGCCAGCAGCCCAGGGGGCAGGAACGGGGAGCTGTTTTTT
v_gene: TRBV5-1; abundance: .; j_gene: TRBJ1-6; d_gene: TRBD1; CDR3aa: CASSSGTGDSPLHF; CDR3nt: TGCGCCAGCAGTTCAGGGACAGGGGATTCACCCCTCCACTTT
v_gene: TRBV7-9; abundance: .; j_gene: TRBJ2-1; d_gene: TRBD2; CDR3aa: CASSSLTSGGGAFNEQFF; CDR3nt: TGTGCCAGCAGCTCACTGACTAGCGGAGGGGGGGCCTTCAATGAGCAGTTCTTC
v_gene: TRBV10-3; abundance: .; j_gene: TRBJ2-5; d_gene: TRBD2; CDR3aa: CAISAGGKETQYF; CDR3nt: TGTGCCATCAGTGCCGGGGGGAAGGAGACCCAGTACTTC
v_gene: TRBV6-6; abundance: .; j_gene: TRBJ1-2; d_gene: .; CDR3aa: CASSSSLNYGYTF; CDR3nt: TGTGCCAGCAGTTCCTCCTTAAACTATGGCTACACCTTC
v_gene: TRBV28; abundance: .; j_gene: TRBJ1-2; d_gene: TRBD1; CDR3aa: CASSFQGDLANYGYTF; CDR3nt: TGTGCCAGCAGTTTTCAGGGGGATTTGGCTAACTATGGCTACACCTTC
v_gene: TRBV29-1; abundance: .; j_gene: TRBJ2-7; d_gene: .; CDR3aa: CSVDPGRVGEQYF; CDR3nt: TGCAGCGTTGATCCGGGGAGAGTAGGCGAGCAGTACTTC
v_gene: TRBV7-8; abundance: .; j_gene: TRBJ1-6; d_gene: TRBD1; CDR3aa: CASSLAGQGGYSPLHF; CDR3nt: TGTGCCAGCAGCTTAGCTGGACAGGGGGGGTATTCACCCCTCCACTTT
v_gene: TRBV5-1; abundance: .; j_gene: TRBJ2-3; d_gene: TRBD2; CDR3aa: CASSRLPLAGGTDTQYF; CDR3nt: TGCGCCAGCAGCCGCCTACCCCTAGCGGGGGGAACGGATACGCAGTATTTT
v_gene: TRBV11-3; abundance: .; j_gene: TRBJ2-1; d_gene: .; CDR3aa: CASSQTQNGLGEQFF; CDR3nt: TGTGCCAGCAGCCAAACGCAAAACGGTCTAGGTGAGCAGTTCTTC
v_gene: TRBV5-6; abundance: .; j_gene: TRBJ1-1; d_gene: .; CDR3aa: CASSWGGGVVNTEAFF; CDR3nt: TGTGCCAGCAGCTGGGGTGGAGGGGTGGTGAACACTGAAGCTTTCTTT
v_gene: TRBV30; abundance: .; j_gene: TRBJ2-1; d_gene: TRBD2; CDR3aa: CAWNRGGVYNEQFF; CDR3nt: TGTGCCTGGAATCGGGGGGGTGTTTACAATGAGCAGTTCTTC
v_gene: TRBV6-5; abundance: once; j_gene: TRBJ1-1; d_gene: TRBD1; CDR3aa: CASSYPGQGDTEAFF; CDR3nt: TGTGCCAGCAGTTACCCGGGACAGGGGGACACTGAAGCTTTCTTT
v_gene: TRBV7-9; abundance: .; j_gene: TRBJ2-3; d_gene: TRBD2; CDR3aa: CASSPLAGAIDTQYF; CDR3nt: TGTGCCAGCAGCCCCCTAGCGGGGGCTATAGATACGCAGTATTTT
v_gene: TRBV2; abundance: once; j_gene: TRBJ2-2; d_gene: TRBD1; CDR3aa: CASKRQGRNTGELFF; CDR3nt: TGTGCCAGCAAACGACAGGGGCGAAACACCGGGGAGCTGTTTTTT
v_gene: TRBV9; abundance: .; j_gene: TRBJ1-4; d_gene: .; CDR3aa: CASSPLHTNEKLFF; CDR3nt: TGTGCCAGCAGCCCACTTCATACTAATGAAAAACTGTTTTTT
v_gene: TRBV19; abundance: .; j_gene: TRBJ1-6; d_gene: .; CDR3aa: CASSRRVDSPLHF; CDR3nt: TGTGCCAGTAGTAGGAGGGTGGATTCACCCCTCCACTTT
v_gene: TRBV6-5; abundance: .; j_gene: TRBJ1-6; d_gene: TRBD1; CDR3aa: CASSSSGTANSPLHF; CDR3nt: TGTGCCAGCAGTAGCTCCGGGACAGCTAATTCACCCCTCCACTTT
v_gene: TRBV30; abundance: .; j_gene: TRBJ1-1; d_gene: TRBD1; CDR3aa: CAREQGGTEAFF; CDR3nt: TGTGCCCGTGAACAGGGGGGGACTGAAGCTTTCTTT
v_gene: TRBV6-4; abundance: .; j_gene: TRBJ2-3; d_gene: TRBD2; CDR3aa: CASSQSLADTDTQYF; CDR3nt: TGTGCCAGCAGTCAATCACTAGCGGACACAGATACGCAGTATTTT
v_gene: TRBV30; abundance: .; j_gene: TRBJ1-1; d_gene: .; CDR3aa: CAWSAYKDSEAFF; CDR3nt: TGTGCCTGGAGTGCGTACAAGGACAGTGAAGCTTTCTTT
v_gene: TRBV4-1; abundance: .; j_gene: TRBJ1-4; d_gene: TRBD1; CDR3aa: CASSQAAGQGARTNEKLFF; CDR3nt: TGCGCCAGCAGCCAAGCTGCTGGACAGGGGGCTAGGACTAATGAAAAACTGTTTTTT
v_gene: TRBV6-5; abundance: .; j_gene: TRBJ1-2; d_gene: .; CDR3aa: CASSYSTQGWGYTF; CDR3nt: TGTGCCAGCAGTTACTCAACACAGGGATGGGGCTACACCTTC
v_gene: TRBV5-4; abundance: .; j_gene: TRBJ2-3; d_gene: .; CDR3aa: CASSLGGVTADTQYF; CDR3nt: TGTGCCAGCAGCTTGGGGGGGGTAACCGCAGATACGCAGTATTTT
v_gene: TRBV11-2; abundance: .; j_gene: TRBJ1-2; d_gene: .; CDR3aa: CASSREVQNNYGYTF; CDR3nt: TGTGCCAGCAGCCGAGAGGTCCAGAATAACTATGGCTACACCTTC
v_gene: TRBV18; abundance: .; j_gene: TRBJ2-1; d_gene: .; CDR3aa: CASSPPQYNNEQFF; CDR3nt: TGTGCCAGCTCACCACCACAGTACAACAATGAGCAGTTCTTC
v_gene: TRBV11-3; abundance: .; j_gene: TRBJ1-1; d_gene: .; CDR3aa: CASRGGNTEAFF; CDR3nt: TGTGCCAGCCGAGGTGGAAACACTGAAGCTTTCTTT
v_gene: TRBV20-1; abundance: .; j_gene: TRBJ1-6; d_gene: .; CDR3aa: CSASRSGRDNSPLHF; CDR3nt: TGCAGTGCTAGTAGGTCCGGCAGGGATAATTCACCCCTCCACTTT
v_gene: TRBV6-5; abundance: .; j_gene: TRBJ1-6; d_gene: TRBD1; CDR3aa: CASSPSTGAASPLHF; CDR3nt: TGTGCCAGCAGTCCCTCGACAGGGGCCGCATCCCCCCTCCACTTT
v_gene: TRBV5-6; abundance: .; j_gene: TRBJ1-3; d_gene: .; CDR3aa: CASSLVRRDTIYF; CDR3nt: TGTGCCAGCAGCTTGGTTCGCCGGGACACCATATATTTT
v_gene: TRBV6-5; abundance: .; j_gene: TRBJ2-7; d_gene: TRBD1; CDR3aa: CASTPTGEAYEQYF; CDR3nt: TGTGCCAGCACCCCGACAGGGGAGGCCTACGAGCAGTACTTC
v_gene: TRBV19; abundance: once; j_gene: TRBJ1-1; d_gene: TRBD1; CDR3aa: CASSTRQGNTEAFF; CDR3nt: TGTGCCAGTAGTACCCGACAGGGGAACACTGAAGCTTTCTTT
v_gene: TRBV24-1; abundance: .; j_gene: TRBJ1-5; d_gene: TRBD1; CDR3aa: CATSDSPSGTGDQPQHF; CDR3nt: TGTGCCACCAGTGATTCCCCCTCCGGGACAGGGGACCAGCCCCAGCATTTT
v_gene: TRBV2; abundance: few; j_gene: TRBJ1-2; d_gene: .; CDR3aa: CASGGTAVTNPSYGYTF; CDR3nt: TGTGCCAGCGGAGGCACGGCAGTGACCAACCCTAGCTATGGCTACACCTTC
v_gene: TRBV4-1; abundance: .; j_gene: TRBJ2-3; d_gene: TRBD2; CDR3aa: CASSRGTSGSRGTDTQYF; CDR3nt: TGCGCCAGCAGCAGAGGGACTAGCGGGAGCCGGGGCACAGATACGCAGTATTTT
v_gene: TRBV4-1; abundance: .; j_gene: TRBJ2-3; d_gene: TRBD2; CDR3aa: CASSQALRLAGDPRADTQYF; CDR3nt: TGCGCCAGCAGCCAAGCGCTAAGACTAGCGGGGGACCCTCGTGCAGATACGCAGTATTTT
v_gene: TRBV5-1; abundance: .; j_gene: TRBJ1-1; d_gene: .; CDR3aa: CASSLHRATTEAFF; CDR3nt: TGCGCCAGCAGCTTACACAGGGCTACCACTGAAGCTTTCTTT
v_gene: TRBV9; abundance: medium-sized; j_gene: TRBJ2-2; d_gene: .; CDR3aa: CASSVAGTNTGELFF; CDR3nt: TGTGCCAGCAGCGTTGCCGGGACAAACACCGGGGAGCTGTTTTTT
v_gene: TRBV12-3/TRBV12-4; abundance: .; j_gene: TRBJ1-6; d_gene: .; CDR3aa: CASSLGGYGLLHF; CDR3nt: TGTGCCAGCAGTTTAGGAGGGTATGGTCTCCTCCACTTT
v_gene: TRBV5-1; abundance: .; j_gene: TRBJ1-2; d_gene: .; CDR3aa: CASSFRRLGFYGYTF; CDR3nt: TGCGCCAGCAGCTTTAGACGCTTGGGCTTTTATGGCTACACCTTC
v_gene: TRBV21-1; abundance: .; j_gene: TRBJ2-1; d_gene: .; CDR3aa: CASSPRTSGSSYNEQFF; CDR3nt: TGTGCCAGCAGCCCCCGGACTAGCGGGAGCTCCTACAATGAGCAGTTCTTC
v_gene: TRBV18; abundance: .; j_gene: TRBJ2-7; d_gene: TRBD2; CDR3aa: CASSLIGLAGTPYEQYF; CDR3nt: TGTGCCAGCTCACTAATAGGACTAGCGGGGACCCCTTACGAGCAGTACTTC
v_gene: TRBV7-2; abundance: few; j_gene: TRBJ1-5; d_gene: .; CDR3aa: CASSFIQGQPQHF; CDR3nt: TGTGCCAGCAGCTTCATACAGGGACAGCCCCAGCATTTT
v_gene: TRBV11-3; abundance: .; j_gene: TRBJ2-5; d_gene: TRBD2; CDR3aa: CASSLEVSGAGETQYF; CDR3nt: TGTGCCAGCAGCTTAGAGGTTAGCGGGGCGGGAGAGACCCAGTACTTC
v_gene: TRBV4-1; abundance: .; j_gene: TRBJ2-7; d_gene: .; CDR3aa: CASSQVAGTYEQYF; CDR3nt: TGCGCCAGCAGCCAAGTTGCCGGGACCTACGAGCAGTACTTC